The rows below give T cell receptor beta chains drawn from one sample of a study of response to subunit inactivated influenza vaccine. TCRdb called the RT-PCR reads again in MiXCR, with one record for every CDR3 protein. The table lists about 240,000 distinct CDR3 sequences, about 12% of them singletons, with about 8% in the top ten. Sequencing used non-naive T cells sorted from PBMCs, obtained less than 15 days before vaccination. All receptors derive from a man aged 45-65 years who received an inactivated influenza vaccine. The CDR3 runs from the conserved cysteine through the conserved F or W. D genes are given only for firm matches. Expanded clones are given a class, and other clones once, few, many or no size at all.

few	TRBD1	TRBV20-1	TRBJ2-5	TGCAGTGCTGGGGGACAGGGAAAAGAGACCCAGTACTTC	CSAGGQGKETQYF
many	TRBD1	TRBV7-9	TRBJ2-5	TGTGCCAGCAGCGAGACCGGGACAGGTCAAGAGACCCAGTACTTC	CASSETGTGQETQYF
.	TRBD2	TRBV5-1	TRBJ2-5	TGCGCCAGCAGCTTTAAACGACTAGCGGGGTTTGACGGGCAAGAGACCCAGTACTTC	CASSFKRLAGFDGQETQYF
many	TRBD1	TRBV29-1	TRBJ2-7	TGCAGCGTTTCGGACAGGGGGCCCGAGCAGTACTTC	CSVSDRGPEQYF
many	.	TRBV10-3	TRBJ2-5	TGTGCCATCAGTGAACGGGAGACCCAGTACTTC	CAISERETQYF
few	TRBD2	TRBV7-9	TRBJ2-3	TGTGCCGTAGGACTAGCGGGGAACACAGATACGCAGTATTTT	CAVGLAGNTDTQYF
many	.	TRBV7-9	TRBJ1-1	TGTGCCAGCAGCTTAGCGCAAGCTGGAGGTACTGAAGCTTTCTTT	CASSLAQAGGTEAFF
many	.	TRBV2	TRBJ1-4	TGTGCCAGCAGATTAATTGAAGACAGCTTGGTTTTT	CASRLIEDSLVF
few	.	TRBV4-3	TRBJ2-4	TGCGCCAGCAGCCAAGGCCACGGCACGGGAGCGATAGCCAAAAACATTCAGTACTTC	CASSQGHGTGAIAKNIQYF
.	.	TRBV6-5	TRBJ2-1	TGTGCCAGCAGCTATCTCTCGGGAGTCGAGCAGTTCTTC	CASSYLSGVEQFF
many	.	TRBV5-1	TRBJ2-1	TGCGCCAGCAGCATGGCCCTGGGCGGCTACAATGAGCAGTTCTTC	CASSMALGGYNEQFF
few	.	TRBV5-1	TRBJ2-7	TGCGCCAGCAGTCTGACCGGGGACACCACCTACGAGCAGTACTTC	CASSLTGDTTYEQYF
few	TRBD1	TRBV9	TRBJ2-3	TGTGCCAGCAGCACCCGATCCGGGACAGGCACAGATACGCAGTATTTT	CASSTRSGTGTDTQYF
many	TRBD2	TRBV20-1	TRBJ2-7	TGCAGTGCTAGACTTCCGAGACTAGCAGACTACGAGCAGTACTTC	CSARLPRLADYEQYF
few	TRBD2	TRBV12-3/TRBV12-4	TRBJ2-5	TGTGCCAGCAGTTTGAACGGGGGGGGACAAGAGACCCAGTACTTC	CASSLNGGGQETQYF
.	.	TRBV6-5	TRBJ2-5	TGTGCCAGCAGTTACAGGGAGGAAATAGTCCAAGAGACCCAGTGCTTC	CASSYREEIVQETQCF
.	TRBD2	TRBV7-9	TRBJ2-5	TGTGCCAGCAGCTGGCCGGGACTAGCGGGAGTAGAGACCCAGTACTTC	CASSWPGLAGVETQYF
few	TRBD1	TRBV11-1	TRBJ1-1	TGTGCCAGCAGCCGGGGGACCGGGACAGGGGGATTGGGCACTGAAGCTTTCTTT	CASSRGTGTGGLGTEAFF
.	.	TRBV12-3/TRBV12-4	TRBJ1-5	TGTGCCAGCAGTCCGACAGGCCCAGGCAACAATCAGCCCCAGCATTTT	CASSPTGPGNNQPQHF
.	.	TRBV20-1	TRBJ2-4	TGCAGTGCTAGAGAAATAGGGGCCAAAAACATTCAGTACTTC	CSAREIGAKNIQYF
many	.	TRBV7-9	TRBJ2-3	TGTGCCAGCAGCTTATTGCACACAAGTACAGATACGCAGTATTTT	CASSLLHTSTDTQYF
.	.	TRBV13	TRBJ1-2	TGTGCCAGCAGCCCCCAGAGGAGCTCCTCTAACTATGGCTACACCTTC	CASSPQRSSSNYGYTF
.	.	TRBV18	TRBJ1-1	TGTGCCAGCTCACCACCGGGCAGGTTGGGATCTGAAGCTTTCTTT	CASSPPGRLGSEAFF
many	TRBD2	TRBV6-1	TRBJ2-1	TGTGCCAGCAGTCCGACTCAGCGGGGGGGTGGTGAGCAGTTCTTC	CASSPTQRGGGEQFF
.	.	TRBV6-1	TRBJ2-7	TGTGCCAGCACTCGGGACTCCCTAAGCCACGAGCAGTACTTC	CASTRDSLSHEQYF
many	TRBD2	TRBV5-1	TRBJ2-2	TGCGCCAGCAGCTCCACCGAGATAGCGGGAGGACGGGAGCTGTTTTTT	CASSSTEIAGGRELFF
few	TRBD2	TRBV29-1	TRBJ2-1	TGCAGCGTTGAGGCTAGCGGGACGGTCTACAATGAGCAGTTCTTC	CSVEASGTVYNEQFF
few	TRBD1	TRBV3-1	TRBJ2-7	TGTGCCAGCAGCCGAGACAGGGGGGCATCCTACGAGCAGTACTTC	CASSRDRGASYEQYF
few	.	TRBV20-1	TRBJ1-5	TGCAGTGCTCAGGGATTGGGCAATCAGCCCCAGCATTTT	CSAQGLGNQPQHF
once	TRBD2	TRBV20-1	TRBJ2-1	TGCAGTGCTACAGCCGGGACTACAACAGACAATGAGCAGTTCTTC	CSATAGTTTDNEQFF
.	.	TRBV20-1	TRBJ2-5	TGCAGTGTCAACGGAGGGATGGAGACCCAGTACTTC	CSVNGGMETQYF
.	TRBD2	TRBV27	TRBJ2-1	TGTGCCAGCAGTCCACTGCCGGGACTAGAAGGTGAGCAGTTCTTC	CASSPLPGLEGEQFF
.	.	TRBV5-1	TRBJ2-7	TGCGCCAGCAGCCCACCTCAGGGGTTAGGGGAGCAGTACTTC	CASSPPQGLGEQYF
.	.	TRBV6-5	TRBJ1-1	TGTGCCAGCAGTTACTCGATAGGGTTGAACACTGAAGCTTTCTTT	CASSYSIGLNTEAFF
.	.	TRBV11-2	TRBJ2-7	TGTGCCAGCAGCGGGGGGAATCCCAACCCCTACGAGCAGTACTTC	CASSGGNPNPYEQYF
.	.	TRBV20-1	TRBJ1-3	TGCAGTGCCCGACAGGATTTTCACTCTGGAAACACCATATATTTT	CSARQDFHSGNTIYF